Following are 9 T cell receptor beta chains from one sample sequenced in a study of cytomegalovirus exposure and HLA in healthy donors. PCR involved 60 Vbeta and 13 Jbeta primers. The table came from immunoSEQ multiplex PCR; TCRdb's copy has only in-frame clones and leaves some out. The table records roughly 190,000 clones, about four fifths of them present only once. Sequenced: PBMCs. These receptors originate from a man aged 18 to 30 in good health and CMV-seronegative.

V gene TRBV19 combines with J gene TRBJ1-4; tentatively, D is TRBD1 (6 bases). Trimming stripped 5 bases from V and 4 bases from J, with 17 bases between. The CDR3 extends over 16 amino acids. The germline gives CDR1 LNHDA, CDR2 SQIVND (reference sequence). The CDR3 is CASSRSGGQINEKLFF. CDR3 coding DNA: TGTGCCAGTAGTCGAAGCGGGGGCCAGATTAATGAAAAACTGTTTTTT. The full variable domain, with the rest looked up from reference TRBV19 and TRBJ1-4, is DGGITQSPKYLFRKEGQNVTLSCEQNLNHDAMYWYRQDPGQGLRLIYYSQIVNDFQKGDIAEGYSVSREKKESFPLTVTSAQKNPTAFYLCASSRSGGQINEKLFFGSGTQLSVL.

This rearrangement joins TRBV9 to TRBJ2-7; TRBD2 is a possible D gene (5 bases). In germline, CDR1 is SGDLS, CDR2 YYNGEE. Trimming stripped 0 bases from V and 0 bases from J, with 16 bases between. This CDR3 comprises 17 residues. CDR3 region: CASSVESSGYNSYEQYF. For the CDR3, the DNA is TGTGCCAGCAGCGTAGAGAGCAGCGGATATAACTCCTACGAGCAGTACTTC.

The chain employs TRBV4-1 and TRBJ1-1; 8 nucleotides line up with TRBD1. The CDR3 extends over 15 amino acids. V gave up 0 bases and J gave up 1 base; unmatched junction bases: 1. Germline V lookup: CDR1 MGHRA, CDR2 YSYEKL. CDR3 sequence reads: CASSQEDRANTEAFF. The DNA for the CDR3 is TGCGCCAGCAGCCAAGAGGACAGGGCGAACACTGAAGCTTTCTTT.

This clone was seen a few times. The rearrangement joins TRBV2 to TRBJ1-4; a weak D match, TRBD1 (6 bases). The ends were cut back, 9 bases at V and 8 bases at J, with 22 bases in the middle. This CDR3 region has 15 residues. The germline gives CDR1 SNHLY, CDR2 FYNNEI. The CDR3 protein is CASRSEAGAVEKLFF. In DNA, the CDR3 is TGTGCCAGTCGATCGGAGGCAGGGGCAGTGGAAAAACTGTTTTTT.

The V call is TRBV6-5, the J call TRBJ1-1; D unclear. Germline V lookup: CDR1 MNHEY, CDR2 SVGAGI. The ends were cut back, 6 bases at V and 5 bases at J, with 22 bases in the middle. The CDR3 consists of 16 residues. The CDR3 nucleotides read TGTGCCAGCAGCTACACGCGACAAGACAAGCAAACTGAAGCTTTCTTT. Its translation: CASSYTRQDKQTEAFF.

This chain joins TRBV5-6 and TRBJ2-3, with TRBD2 identical over 8 bases. The V gene end was trimmed by 3 bases and the J gene end by 1 base; junction bases not matched to a gene: 10. Germline CDR1 SGHDT, CDR2 YYEEEE. The CDR3 runs 17 residues. The CDR3 region is CASSSQAGRGGTDTQYF. The CDR3 DNA follows: TGTGCCAGCAGCTCCCAAGCCGGGAGGGGAGGCACAGATACGCAGTATTTT.

J is TRBJ1-5 and V is TRBV2; maybe TRBD1 (5 bases). The CDR3 totals 15 residues. The germline V gene has CDR1 SNHLY and CDR2 FYNNEI. The V end lost 3 bases, the J end lost 5 bases, and 14 bases lay between the germline ends. The CDR3 sequence: CASSEWRDLDQPQHF. CDR3 bases: TGTGCCAGCAGTGAGTGGAGGGACTTGGATCAGCCCCAGCATTTT. Together with reference TRBV2 and TRBJ1-5, the CDR3 gives the full variable domain: EPEVTQTPSHQVTQMGQEVILRCVPISNHLYFYWYRQILGQKVEFLVSFYNNEISEKSEIFDDQFSVERPDGSNFTLKIRSTKLEDSAMYFCASSEWRDLDQPQHFGDGTRLSIL.

The chain links TRBV5-1 to TRBJ2-3; 9 positions match TRBD2. CDR3 length: 19 amino acids. CDR1 and CDR2 from the germline V gene are SGHRS and YFSETQ. V gave up 0 bases and J gave up 2 bases; unmatched junction bases: 13. CDR3 DNA: TGCGCCAGCAGCTTGGGGGCGGGGGGGCGTCTCTACTCCACAGATACGCAGTATTTT. Translation gives CASSLGAGGRLYSTDTQYF.

In nucleotides, the CDR3 is TGTGCCAGCAGTTCCGCGGCGGGAGGGTGGTACAATGAGCAGTTCTTC. It yields the protein CASSSAAGGWYNEQFF. The chain joins TRBV28 to TRBJ2-1; 9 bases line up with TRBD2. After removal of 4 bases from V and 4 bases from J, the junction contained 8 bases not matched to a gene. The CDR3 loop spans 16 amino acids. Germline V lookup: CDR1 MDHEN, CDR2 SYDVKM.